These 12 T cell receptor beta chains were sequenced from one sample in a study of cytomegalovirus exposure and HLA in healthy donors. Some clones are missing from TCRdb's copy, which holds only in-frame ones; the method was immunoSEQ multiplex PCR. Here the sample spans 60,000 to 85,000 clones, roughly 95% being singletons. Sequenced sample: PBMCs. These receptors were collected from a woman between 18 and 29 years old in good health and CMV-seropositive.

The chain carries TRBV11-1 and TRBJ2-7; 7 bases fit TRBD2. V shed 2 bases and J 3 bases; nucleotides not matched to a gene: 13. The CDR3 runs 17 residues. Germline values: CDR1 SGHAT, CDR2 FQDESV (reference sequence). CDR3 DNA sequence: TGTGCCAGCAGCTTATCGACTAGCTCGGGGCCTTTCTACGAGCAGTACTTC. Translation: CASSLSTSSGPFYEQYF.

The chain has TRBV4-1 and TRBJ2-5, with 7 bases identical to TRBD1. The CDR3 consists of 15 residues. Per the germline V gene, CDR1 is MGHRA and CDR2 is YSYEKL. J was trimmed by 5 bases and V by 4 bases; bases with no gene match: 10. In DNA form, the CDR3 reads TGCGCCAGCAGCCTGGGTAGACAGGGAAGGGAGACCCAGTACTTC. It translates to CASSLGRQGRETQYF.

The CDR3 sequence is CASSPSAWQGATWYEAFF. In nucleotides, the CDR3 is TGTGCCAGCAGTCCATCCGCTTGGCAGGGGGCGACCTGGTATGAAGCTTTCTTT. The chain combines TRBV27 with TRBJ1-1; 8 bases map to TRBD1. This CDR3 has 18 residues. V trimming: 5 bases; J trimming: 7 bases; junction bases outside the gene matches: 21. In germline, CDR1 is MNHEY, CDR2 SMNVEV (reference sequence).

The V and J genes are TRBV29-1 and TRBJ1-1; D possibly corresponds to TRBD1 (5 bases). The ends were cut back, 7 bases at V and 1 base at J, with 13 bases in the middle. The germline gives CDR1 SQVTM, CDR2 ANQGSEA. The CDR3 sequence is 13 residues long. The CDR3 sequence is CSASKGENTEAFF. CDR3 coding DNA: TGCAGCGCCTCCAAAGGGGAGAACACTGAAGCTTTCTTT.

This clone has just one count. The junction does not match germline at one end; this may be a read error. The chain joins TRBV30 to TRBJ2-3; 9 bases are a match to TRBD2. The length of the CDR3 is 13 residues. Germline CDR1 is GTSNPN and CDR2 is SVGIG (reference sequence). CDR3 DNA sequence: TGTGCCTGGAGTGCCACCGGGCTAGCGGGACTCAATTTT. Protein sequence: CAWSATGLAGLNF.

The chain joins TRBV27 to TRBJ2-1, with D maybe TRBD2 (6 bases). The germline V gene encodes CDR1 MNHEY and CDR2 SMNVEV (reference sequence). Trimming cost V 1 base and J 5 bases, with 12 bases left between them. There are 15 residues in the CDR3. CDR3 DNA: TGTGCCAGCAGTTTATGGGGGGATGACCACAATGAGCAGTTCTTC. This sequence encodes CASSLWGDDHNEQFF.

The rearrangement uses TRBV25-1 and TRBJ2-1; a possible D gene is TRBD1 (5 bases). From germline, CDR1 is MGHDK and CDR2 SYGVNS. CDR3 length: 16 residues. V was pared by 5 bases and J by 6 bases, with 20 bases between. Written as DNA, the CDR3 is TGTGCCAGCAGTCAAAAGGTGGCAGGGCTTCCCAATGAGCAGTTCTTC. This encodes CASSQKVAGLPNEQFF.

Turning to this clone: The junction and the germline gene differ at one end; a read error may be behind it. The same CDR3 also results from other DNA sequences found in this sample. The chain joins TRBV4-3 to TRBJ2-7; TRBD2 agrees at 8 bases. Germline CDR1 is LGHNA and CDR2 is YSLEER. CDR3 size: 15 residues. CDR3 sequence reads: CASSQDTSGSYEQYF. The CDR3, as DNA: TGCGCCAGCAGTCAAGACACCAGCGGGAGCTACGAGCAGTACTTC.

This clone was detected once. The V and J genes are TRBV4-2 and TRBJ2-1; possibly TRBD2 for D (6 bases). This CDR3 has 14 residues. The V and J ends lost 0 bases and 9 bases respectively, with 12 bases between them. Germline loops: CDR1 LGHNA, CDR2 YNFKEQ. The CDR3 coding sequence is TGTGCCAGCAGCCAAGAGCGGAGGGTCGGTGAGCAGTTCTTC. Translation: CASSQERRVGEQFF.

The gene calls are TRBV5-1 and TRBJ2-7; 9 positions match TRBD2. Germline V CDR1 and CDR2: SGHRS, YFSETQ. V dropped 0 bases and J dropped 6; count of bases not matched to a gene: 10. The CDR3 contains 16 residues. The CDR3 reads CASSLVGGRALTEQYF. The CDR3, as DNA: TGCGCCAGCAGCTTGGTTGGCGGGAGGGCCTTAACCGAGCAGTACTTC.

This chain links TRBV4-3 with TRBJ2-1; D is possibly TRBD2 (5 bases). From germline, CDR1 is LGHNA and CDR2 YSLEER. V lost 8 bases to trimming and J lost 3 bases, with 14 bases between them. The CDR3 consists of 14 residues. This CDR3 is CASSVGEVYNEQFF. In DNA, the CDR3 is TGCGCCAGCTCTGTGGGAGAAGTCTACAATGAGCAGTTCTTC.

The chain recombines TRBV23-1 with TRBJ2-5; TRBD2 aligns across 8 bases. TRBV23-1 is an ORF; its function is uncertain. The junction had 20 bases not matched to a gene; V was cut back by 10 bases and J by 1 base. CDR3 size: 18 residues. The CDR3 reads CAIHALGPPSGSQETQYF. The CDR3 bases are TGCGCCATCCACGCCCTTGGCCCCCCAAGCGGGAGCCAAGAGACCCAGTACTTC.